This T cell receptor (beta chain) was recorded in a study of T cell responses to AZD1222 COVID-19 vaccine. General study points: At 160-218 and 743-854, vaccine-associated CD4 TCRs were dominant, and they spanned spike.

Using immunoSEQ multiplex PCR, the repertoire was profiled, and TCRdb retains in-frame clones only, with some absent. The data contain 90,000 to 150,000 clones, approximately 90% of them singletons. V was clipped by 0 bases and J by 2 bases, with 8 bases between them. This CDR3 contains 15 residues. Germline-derived CDR1 and CDR2 are LGHNA and YNFKEQ. As for this clone: As yet, its antigen is unknown.

The chain joins TRBV4-2 to TRBJ1-3; no firm D call. The clonotype originates from an adult who received the AZD1222 COVID-19 vaccine. Material: peripheral blood, obtained 28 days after the second AZD1222 dose. This chain's CDR3 is CASSQDRATGNTIYF. The CDR3 coding sequence is TGTGCCAGCAGCCAAGATCGGGCAACTGGAAACACCATATATTTT.